The sequence of this TCR beta chain was determined in a study of graft-versus-host responses after intestinal transplantation. Study outcomes and limitations: Allograft clonal ratios (graft-versus-host to host-versus-graft) were high in patients who had graft-donor T cell macrochimerism.

From germline, CDR1 is GTSNPN and CDR2 SVGIG (reference sequence). The CDR3 has 13 amino acids. The trim removed 4 bases at V and 6 bases at J, leaving 1 base unmatched. To note about this clone: The antigen remains unidentified.

This table comes from immunoSEQ multiplex PCR, and its TCRdb copy is limited to in-frame clones, with some not included. This table has about 100,000 clones, more than 85% appearing once. The sequence came from a human donor who was the organ donor for an intestinal transplant. The specimen comprised unstimulated CD4+ T cells sorted from spleen or lymph node cells, sampled before transplant. The V call is TRBV30, the J call TRBJ1-6, with 9 bases aligning to TRBD1. CDR3 residues: CAWMDRGNSPLHF. The CDR3 nucleotides read TGTGCCTGGATGGACAGGGGTAATTCACCCCTCCACTTT.